This T cell receptor (beta chain) was captured by sequencing in a study of blood T cell repertoires in COVID-19. Germline V lookup: CDR1 MDHEN, CDR2 SYDVKM. V lost 4 bases to trimming and J lost 0 bases, with 25 bases between them. This CDR3 contains 20 residues. Produced via immunoSEQ multiplex PCR; TCRdb's table is partial and in-frame only. Of about 150,000 clones listed, approximately 90% were seen once; the top ten hold around 16%. The V gene is TRBV28, the J gene TRBJ1-3; unclear D gene. This clonotype was obtained from a woman aged 40 to 50 with acute or convalescent COVID-19. The sample comprised peripheral blood. The CDR3 here is CASSSHPSGMGGPSGNTIYF. As DNA, the CDR3 is TGTGCCAGCAGTTCACACCCCAGTGGAATGGGAGGCCCCTCTGGAAACACCATATATTTT. Filled out from reference TRBV28 and TRBJ1-3, the complete variable domain reads DVKVTQSSRYLVKRTGEKVFLECVQDMDHENMFWYRQDPGLGLRLIYFSYDVKMKEKGDIPEGYSVSREKKERFSLILESASTNQTSMYLCASSSHPSGMGGPSGNTIYFGEGSWLTVV.